This T cell receptor (beta chain) was obtained from a study of OX40 agonist ivuxolimab in advanced cancers. V lost 10 bases and J lost 0, with 10 bases in between. This CDR3 region has 13 residues. The germline V gene encodes CDR1 LNHDA and CDR2 SQIVND (reference sequence). The assay was immunoSEQ multiplex PCR, and TCRdb's table has in-frame clones only and misses some. The sample yields around 92,000 clones, roughly 93% seen once. The source was CD4+ or CD8+ T cells sorted from blood, collected in a trial of the OX40 agonist ivuxolimab. The sequence was collected from an adult with an advanced solid tumor such as melanoma, head and neck, liver or kidney cancer. The chain links TRBV19 to TRBJ1-5; D is unresolved. Here the CDR3 reads CATGRDSNQPQHF. The CDR3 DNA follows: TGTGCCACCGGGAGGGATAGCAATCAGCCCCAGCATTTT.